Listed below are T cell receptor beta chains from one sample, sequenced in a study of blood T cell repertoires in COVID-19. Sequenced by immunoSEQ multiplex PCR; TCRdb stores in-frame clones only, minus some. The repertoire holds approximately 300,000 clones, with 80% to 90% as singletons. Sequenced material: PBMCs or T cells enriched from blood (not recorded which). These receptors were obtained from a woman in her late teens or twenties who had recovered from COVID-19. CDR3s include the opening cysteine and the closing phenylalanine or tryptophan. D genes are given only for firm matches. Where a row states a size, it is once, few, many or the class of an expanded clone; other rows omit it.

TRBD1,.,TRBJ1-5,TRBV24-1,TGTGCCACCAGTGATTTGACAGGGGACAATCAGCCCCAGCATTTT,CATSDLTGDNQPQHF
TRBD1,.,TRBJ2-7,TRBV19,TGTGCCAGTAAGAGTCAGGGGGCGCGGGAGCAGTACTTC,CASKSQGAREQYF
.,.,TRBJ2-7,TRBV2,TGTGCCAGCATCTACAGTACCTACGAGCAGTACTTC,CASIYSTYEQYF
.,.,TRBJ2-3,TRBV12-3/TRBV12-4,TGTGCCAGCAGGTTGGCGGGAACAGATACGCAGTATTTT,CASRLAGTDTQYF
.,.,TRBJ1-5,TRBV2,TGTGCCAGCAGGAGGCCCAATCAGCCCCAGCATTTT,CASRRPNQPQHF
.,.,TRBJ2-7,TRBV9,TGTGCCAGCAGCCCCCGAGGCCGACAGGATCGGGAGCAGTACTTC,CASSPRGRQDREQYF
TRBD1,.,TRBJ2-7,TRBV7-9,TGTGCCAGCAGCTTGCCAAGGACAGGGACCCATCCCCAAGACGAGCAGTACTTC,CASSLPRTGTHPQDEQYF
TRBD1,.,TRBJ1-5,TRBV6-5,TGTGCCAGCACCTCGGGACAGGGAAATCAGCCCCAGCATTTT,CASTSGQGNQPQHF
TRBD1,.,TRBJ1-2,TRBV25-1,TGTGCCAGCCGCGGGACAGCCACTAACTATGGCTACACCTTC,CASRGTATNYGYTF
.,.,TRBJ1-2,TRBV2,TGTGCCAGCAGTTTAGTACAGGGCCAGGGGAATGGCTACACCTTC,CASSLVQGQGNGYTF
TRBD1,.,TRBJ1-2,TRBV28,TGTGCCAGCAGCCAAATCGGGACAGGGGACTATGGCTACACCTTC,CASSQIGTGDYGYTF
.,.,TRBJ1-2,TRBV7-9,TGTGCCAGCAGCTTACCAAATAACTATGGCTACACCTTC,CASSLPNNYGYTF
TRBD2,.,TRBJ2-1,TRBV27,TGTGCCAGCAGTTTAGAGATGGGACTACTCAACAATGAGCAGTTCTTC,CASSLEMGLLNNEQFF
.,.,TRBJ1-1,TRBV18,TGTGCCAGTTTCCAAGACAGGAACACTGAAGCTTTCTTT,CASFQDRNTEAFF
.,.,TRBJ1-2,TRBV3-1/TRBV3-2,TGTGCCAGCAGTCGACAGTATGGCTACACCTTC,CASSRQYGYTF
TRBD2,.,TRBJ2-1,TRBV5-1,TGCGCCAGCAGCGGGCTAGCGGGGGGAGGTGAGCAGTTCTTC,CASSGLAGGGEQFF
.,.,TRBJ2-1,TRBV27,TGTGCCAGCAGGGGGTCAGGGTACAATGAGCAGTTCTTC,CASRGSGYNEQFF
.,.,TRBJ1-5,TRBV2,TGTGCCAGCAGTGAGTTGGGGGGAAATAGCAATCAGCCCCAGCATTTT,CASSELGGNSNQPQHF
TRBD2,.,TRBJ2-1,TRBV28,TGTGCCAGCAGTCTCCCCCTTTCGGTAGCGGGAGGGGTACTCAATGAGCAGTTCTTC,CASSLPLSVAGGVLNEQFF
TRBD2,.,TRBJ2-7,TRBV27,TGTGCCAGCAGTCCAAGCGGGAGTGGCTACGAGCAGTACTTC,CASSPSGSGYEQYF
.,.,TRBJ2-2,TRBV28,TGTGCCAGCAGTGGGTGGGCCCCAAACACCGGGGAGCTGTTTTTT,CASSGWAPNTGELFF
.,once,TRBJ2-1,TRBV6-5,TGTGCCAGCAGTTATGCGGTGGCGAGGGATGAGCAGTTCTTC,CASSYAVARDEQFF
.,.,TRBJ2-3,TRBV25-1,TGTGCCAGCAGACGGGGGTTGGATACGCAGTATTTT,CASRRGLDTQYF
.,.,TRBJ1-1,TRBV5-6,TGTGCCAGCAGCTTGGTAGGCAGGGCGAACACTGAAGCTTTCTTT,CASSLVGRANTEAFF
.,.,TRBJ2-1,TRBV3-1/TRBV3-2,TGTGCCAGCAGCGGCTGGCGGTACAATGAGCAGTTCTTC,CASSGWRYNEQFF
TRBD2,once,TRBJ2-1,TRBV27,TGTGCCAGCAGTTTTAGCCGATTTAGGACTAGCGGGAGTAATGAGCAGTTCTTC,CASSFSRFRTSGSNEQFF
.,.,TRBJ1-5,TRBV7-6,TGTGCCAGCAGCTCAAATAGGGGGAGGGGAGGAGGCAATCAGCCCCAGCATTTT,CASSSNRGRGGGNQPQHF
TRBD2,.,TRBJ2-7,TRBV9,TGTGCCAGCAGCGTAGATGGGACTAGCGGCGAGCAGTACTTC,CASSVDGTSGEQYF
.,once,TRBJ1-1,TRBV28,TGTGCCAGCAGCTCCGCGGAGGGTGGGGGCACTGAAGCTTTCTTT,CASSSAEGGGTEAFF
.,.,TRBJ1-6,TRBV28,TGTGCCAGCAGTTTATCAGGGTCCTATAATTCACCCCTCCACTTT,CASSLSGSYNSPLHF
.,.,TRBJ2-3,TRBV30,TGTGCCTGGAGTAGCGGTATTAGCACAGATACGCAGTATTTT,CAWSSGISTDTQYF
TRBD2,.,TRBJ2-7,TRBV23-1,TGCGCCAGCACTAGCGGGTTGCCCGCCCCCTCCTACGAGCAGTACTTC,CASTSGLPAPSYEQYF
.,.,TRBJ1-5,TRBV7-6,TGTGCCAGCAGCTTACAACAGGGTAAGGGTCAGCCCCAGCATTTT,CASSLQQGKGQPQHF
.,.,TRBJ2-1,TRBV2,TGTGCCAGCAGTGGCGGCAAGAGCTCCTACAATGAGCAGTTCTTC,CASSGGKSSYNEQFF
TRBD1,.,TRBJ1-6,TRBV9,TGTGCCAGCAGCGCAGCCCCTACAGGGGTTCATTCACCCCTCCACTTT,CASSAAPTGVHSPLHF
.,.,TRBJ1-4,TRBV11-2,TGTGCCAGCAGCTTAGCCCCGACTAATGAAAAACTGTTTTTT,CASSLAPTNEKLFF
TRBD1,.,TRBJ2-5,TRBV7-9,TGTGCCAGCAGCCGAAGAGGGGACAGCGGAGAGACCCAGTACTTC,CASSRRGDSGETQYF
TRBD2,few,TRBJ2-3,TRBV19,TGTGCCAGTAGTTTGGGGCCGGGGCGTGGAGCGGGGAGCACAGATACGCAGTATTTT,CASSLGPGRGAGSTDTQYF
.,.,TRBJ2-7,TRBV5-4,TGTGCCAGCAGCGAGGTTACAGGGAATGGGTTCGAGCAGTACTTC,CASSEVTGNGFEQYF
.,.,TRBJ1-6,TRBV30,TGTGCCTGGATACGGGGAGGACATTCACCCCTCCACTTT,CAWIRGGHSPLHF
TRBD2,once,TRBJ2-1,TRBV6-1,TGTGCCAGCAGTGAAGCTAGCGGGATACCTTACAATGAGCAGTTCTTC,CASSEASGIPYNEQFF
TRBD1,.,TRBJ1-5,TRBV6-1,TGTGCCAGCAGTGAAGGGACAGGGGGCAATCAGCCCCAGCATTTT,CASSEGTGGNQPQHF